The 27 T cell receptor beta chains given below trace back to one sample, sequenced in a study of CD8 T cell repertoires and HIV-1 epitope variants. Clones were sequenced by immunoSEQ multiplex PCR, and TCRdb holds only the in-frame ones, with some missing. The sample records roughly 5,700 clones, 64% being singletons. These TCRs are of unknown antigen specificity. The material sequenced was cultured CD8+ T cells derived from PBMCs. The receptor source for this set is a male donor with HIV.

This clone was picked up a small number of times. V and J are TRBV7-9 and TRBJ2-1, with no clear D. The V end lost 3 bases, the J end lost 0 bases, and 9 bases lay between the germline ends. Germline CDR1 and CDR2: SEHNR and FQNEAQ (reference sequence). This CDR3 contains 15 residues. The CDR3 DNA follows: TGTGCCAGCAGCTTGAGCGATCTCTCCTACAATGAGCAGTTCTTC. Translating gives CASSLSDLSYNEQFF.

This chain connects TRBV6-1 to TRBJ1-1; 9 bases are shared with TRBD1. From germline, CDR1 is MNHNS and CDR2 SASEGT. This CDR3 is 14 amino acids long. J was trimmed by 5 bases and V by 7 bases; bases with no gene match: 8. This CDR3 reads CASIRGQGPTEAFF. The CDR3 DNA sequence: TGTGCCAGCATCAGGGGACAGGGACCTACTGAAGCTTTCTTT.

This clone has a single count. The genes are TRBV5-1 and TRBJ2-3; no firm D call. The germline V gene has CDR1 SGHRS and CDR2 YFSETQ. V dropped 0 bases and J dropped 5 bases, with 13 bases sitting between them. The length of the CDR3 is 15 residues. CDR3 sequence (DNA): TGCGCCAGCAGCTTGGAGGGAACCTACGGAGATACGCAGTATTTT. Its translation: CASSLEGTYGDTQYF.

In its sample, this clone was seen a few times. This chain links TRBV14 with TRBJ2-5; perhaps TRBD2 as D (6 bases). Trimming cost V 1 base and J 7 bases, with 13 bases left between them. This CDR3 is 14 amino acids long. Germline-derived CDR1 and CDR2 are SGHDN and FVKESK. CDR3 region: CASSQVRGRGTQYF. The CDR3 DNA is TGTGCCAGCAGCCAAGTGCGGGGCCGGGGGACCCAGTACTTC.

This clone came up a few times. CDR3 protein: CASSLIHTDTQYF. The CDR3 DNA reads as TGTGCCAGCAGTTTAATTCACACAGATACGCAGTATTTT. J is TRBJ2-3 and V is TRBV28; D not resolved. Germline V gene sequence: CDR1 MDHEN, CDR2 SYDVKM. This CDR3 comprises 13 residues. V was shortened by 2 bases and J by 2 bases, with 5 bases between the two germline ends.

The V and J genes are TRBV5-4 and TRBJ1-6; D is perhaps TRBD1 (5 bases). This CDR3 contains 15 residues. Trimming stripped 2 bases from V and 7 bases from J, with 13 bases between. The germline V gene encodes CDR1 SGHNT and CDR2 YYREEE (reference sequence). Written as DNA, the CDR3 is TGTGCCAGCAGCTTCCTCCAGGGCGTGAATTCACCCCTCCACTTT. Translated: CASSFLQGVNSPLHF.

This sequence joins TRBV28 and TRBJ1-5; the match to TRBD1 covers 8 bases. Germline V gene sequence: CDR1 MDHEN, CDR2 SYDVKM. Trimming at V came to 6 bases and at J to 2 bases, leaving 12 bases not matched to a gene. The CDR3 extends over 17 amino acids. CDR3 in amino acids: CASRSLRQGQRNQPQHF. In DNA form, the CDR3 reads TGTGCCAGCAGATCCCTCCGACAGGGGCAGCGCAATCAGCCCCAGCATTTT.

The chain has TRBV7-8 and TRBJ2-1; D possibly corresponds to TRBD2 (6 bases). Germline CDR1 reads SGHVS; CDR2 reads FQNEAQ. The CDR3 loop spans 16 amino acids. Trimming pared 5 bases from V and 2 bases from J, leaving 16 bases between. This CDR3 is CASSLMEGMAYNEQFF. The CDR3 region has the DNA TGTGCCAGCAGCCTAATGGAGGGGATGGCCTACAATGAGCAGTTCTTC.

The rearrangement uses TRBV5-1 and TRBJ2-7, with no clear D. CDR1 is SGHRS and CDR2 is YFSETQ in the germline V gene. Trimming cost V 1 base and J 0 bases, with 11 bases left between them. CDR3 length equals 15 residues. CDR3 in DNA: TGCGCCAGCAGCTTGACTCGGACGGGCTCCTACGAGCAGTACTTC. It is translated as CASSLTRTGSYEQYF.

Comments on this clone: A read error may produce the germline difference seen at one junction end. The V call is TRBV9, the J call TRBJ2-7; maybe TRBD2 (5 bases). The germline V gene has CDR1 SGDLS and CDR2 YYNGEE. The CDR3 length is 15 residues. Here the CDR3 DNA reads TGTGTCAGCAGCGACGACTACCTTGGGAACTACGAGCAGTACTTC. Amino acids: CVSSDDYLGNYEQYF. Complete variable domain (other parts from reference TRBV9 and TRBJ2-7): DSGVTQTPKHLITATGQRVTLRCSPRSGDLSVYWYQQSLDQGLQFLIQYYNGEERAKGNILERFSAQQFPDLHSELNLSSLELGDSALYFCVSSDDYLGNYEQYFGPGTRLTVT.

The J gene is TRBJ2-7, the V gene TRBV7-6; tentatively, D is TRBD2 (6 bases). CDR1 SGHVS and CDR2 FNYEAQ come from the germline V gene. The V end was cut by 2 bases, the J end by 6 bases, with 8 bases between. The CDR3 sequence is 12 residues long. CDR3 loop: CASSLRAGEQYF. The CDR3 bases are TGTGCCAGCAGCTTACGAGCGGGCGAGCAGTACTTC.

The chain recombines TRBV2 with TRBJ2-5, with 8 nucleotides matching TRBD1. Near its end, the DNA agrees better with TRBJ2-7, so the J call may be wrong. The CDR3 totals 14 residues. CDR1 SNHLY and CDR2 FYNNEI come from the germline V gene. CDR3 amino acids: CASSEGTGTYEQYF. CDR3 nucleotide sequence: TGTGCCAGCAGTGAAGGGACAGGGACCTACGAGCAGTACTTC.

The J gene is TRBJ1-4, the V gene TRBV27; TRBD1 matches 12 bases. Germline assignment: CDR1 MNHEY and CDR2 SMNVEV (reference sequence). After removal of 5 bases from V and 8 bases from J, the junction contained 9 bases not matched to a gene. The CDR3 loop spans 16 amino acids. CDR3 protein: CASSLGTGGYAEKLFF. CDR3 sequence (DNA): TGTGCCAGCAGTCTCGGGACAGGGGGCTACGCGGAAAAACTGTTTTTT. The full variable domain, with the rest looked up from reference TRBV27 and TRBJ1-4, is EAQVTQNPRYLITVTGKKLTVTCSQNMNHEYMSWYRQDPGLGLRQIYYSMNVEVTDKGDVPEGYKVSRKEKRNFPLILESPSPNQTSLYFCASSLGTGGYAEKLFFGSGTQLSVL.

This chain connects TRBV7-2 to TRBJ1-6, with TRBD1 matching over 7 bases. Germline V gene lookup returns CDR1 SGHTA and CDR2 FQGNSA. The CDR3 runs 16 residues. V lost 0 bases, J lost 10 bases, and 9 bases stayed unmatched. This chain's CDR3 is CASSLAGGGSRSPLHF. The CDR3 coding sequence is TGTGCCAGCAGCTTAGCGGGAGGGGGCTCGCGCTCACCCCTCCACTTT.

Comment on this clone: Additional DNA sequences in this sample encode the identical CDR3. The gene calls are TRBV28 and TRBJ2-2, with unresolved D. The CDR3 length is 17 residues. Germline V CDR1 and CDR2: MDHEN, SYDVKM. The V and J ends lost 3 bases and 5 bases respectively, with 19 bases between them. In DNA form, the CDR3 reads TGTGCCAGCAGTTTCTTACCAGGACCGCGCTGGACCGGGGAGCTGTTTTTT. This codes for CASSFLPGPRWTGELFF.

The rearrangement joins TRBV19 to TRBJ2-7; no clear D gene. Trimming left V 3 bases short and J 3 bases short, with 15 bases between. CDR1 is LNHDA, CDR2 SQIVND, per germline (reference sequence). This CDR3 has 15 residues. This CDR3 is CASSISRSLYYEQYF. DNA of the CDR3: TGTGCCAGTAGTATCTCCAGGTCGCTATACTACGAGCAGTACTTC.

The chain combines TRBV5-1 with TRBJ2-5; D might be TRBD2 (6 bases). The V gene lost 0 bases and the J gene lost 2 bases, with 11 bases spanning the gap. The germline CDR1 and CDR2 sequences are SGHRS and YFSETQ. This CDR3 is 15 amino acids long. CDR3 coding DNA: TGCGCCAGCAGCTTGGGGGCTAGCGAACAAGAGACCCAGTACTTC. This encodes CASSLGASEQETQYF.

The chain carries TRBV5-5 and TRBJ2-7, with a possible D match to TRBD1 (6 bases). Germline V gene lookup returns CDR1 SGHKS and CDR2 YYEKEE (reference sequence). Trimming shortened V by 2 bases and J by 2 bases, and 11 bases separated the two germline ends. The CDR3 length is 14 residues. CDR3 sequence reads: CASSLSDRTYEQYF. As DNA, the CDR3 is TGTGCCAGCAGCTTATCGGACAGAACCTACGAGCAGTACTTC. Together with reference TRBV5-5 and TRBJ2-7, the CDR3 gives the full variable domain: DAGVTQSPTHLIKTRGQQVTLRCSPISGHKSVSWYQQVLGQGPQFIFQYYEKEERGRGNFPDRFSARQFPNYSSELNVNALLLGDSALYLCASSLSDRTYEQYFGPGTRLTVT.

The rearrangement uses TRBV27 and TRBJ2-2, with a tentative D call TRBD1 (6 bases). Germline lookup yields CDR1 MNHEY and CDR2 SMNVEV (reference sequence). V was pared by 10 bases and J by 7 bases, with 19 bases between. The CDR3 is 14 residues long. For the CDR3, the DNA is TGTGCCACCAGGGTCAGGGGTCCTAACGGGGAGCTGTTTTTT. Encoded protein: CATRVRGPNGELFF.

The chain joins TRBV5-6 to TRBJ2-7; D possibly corresponds to TRBD2 (7 bases). Per the germline V gene, CDR1 is SGHDT and CDR2 is YYEEEE. The CDR3 has 14 amino acids. V dropped 7 bases and J dropped 2 bases, with 16 bases sitting between them. For the CDR3, the DNA is TGTGCCAGCGGCGGGGGCGGAGCCACCTACGAGCAGTACTTC. It yields the protein CASGGGGATYEQYF.

This clone has a single count. This rearrangement joins TRBV19 to TRBJ1-1, with D uncertain. Looked up from germline, CDR1 is LNHDA and CDR2 is SQIVND (reference sequence). Trimming took 7 bases from V and 5 from J, leaving 8 bases between them. The CDR3 contains 11 residues. The CDR3 loop is CASTEATEAFF. The CDR3 DNA is TGTGCCAGTACGGAGGCTACTGAAGCTTTCTTT. The complete variable domain, with remaining parts taken from reference TRBV19 and TRBJ1-1, reads DGGITQSPKYLFRKEGQNVTLSCEQNLNHDAMYWYRQDPGQGLRLIYYSQIVNDFQKGDIAEGYSVSREKKESFPLTVTSAQKNPTAFYLCASTEATEAFFGQGTRLTVV.

This clone has a single count. With a far larger clone one base away, a read error is the likely cause. Other DNA sequences from this sample encode an identical CDR3 as well. The chain links TRBV4-3 to TRBJ2-7; D perhaps matches TRBD2 (6 bases). Germline loops: CDR1 LGHNA, CDR2 YSLEER. CDR3 length: 19 residues. V shed 0 bases and J shed 0 bases, with 21 bases lying between them. Written as DNA, the CDR3 is TGCGCCAGCAGCCAAGAGCTGGGAGCGGGCGCCCTGAGCTCCTACGAGCAGTACTTC. Translating it yields CASSQELGAGALSSYEQYF.

The genes are TRBV27 and TRBJ1-4, with 10 bases aligning to TRBD1. Trimming cost V 7 bases and J 8 bases; bases outside gene matches: 10. Per germline, CDR1 MNHEY and CDR2 SMNVEV (reference sequence). The CDR3 spans 15 residues. CDR3 in amino acids: CASTDRGTGDEKLFF. In DNA form, the CDR3 reads TGTGCCAGCACCGACCGAGGGACAGGGGACGAAAAACTGTTTTTT.

CDR3 loop: CASSLGSQGGYF. Written as DNA, the CDR3 is TGTGCCAGCAGCTTAGGCTCGCAGGGGGGGTACTTC. The rearrangement links TRBV13 to TRBJ2-7; possible D gene TRBD1, 7 bases. Per germline, CDR1 PRHDT and CDR2 FYEKMQ (reference sequence). V was trimmed by 0 bases and J by 12 bases, leaving 12 bases between them. The CDR3 has 12 residues.

By sample share, this clone is medium-sized. The chain employs TRBV5-1 and TRBJ2-1, with TRBD1 matching 8 bases. In germline, CDR1 is SGHRS, CDR2 YFSETQ. With V trimmed by 4 bases and J by 10 bases, 7 bases remained unmatched. CDR3 length equals 13 residues. In DNA, the CDR3 is TGCGCCAGCAGCCGTGGGACAGGTAACGAGCAGTTCTTC. It specifies CASSRGTGNEQFF. Based on the CDR3 plus reference TRBV5-1 and TRBJ2-1, the full variable domain is KAGVTQTPRYLIKTRGQQVTLSCSPISGHRSVSWYQQTPGQGLQFLFEYFSETQRNKGNFPGRFSGRQFSNSRSEMNVSTLELGDSALYLCASSRGTGNEQFFGPGTRLTVL.

The chain is built from TRBV7-9 and TRBJ2-3, with TRBD1 matching over 11 bases. Germline trimming cut 4 bases from V and 0 bases from J; bases unmatched to any gene: 3. In germline, CDR1 is SEHNR, CDR2 FQNEAQ (reference sequence). The CDR3 has 16 residues. The CDR3, as DNA: TGTGCCAGCAGCTCGGACAGGGGGCCAAGCACAGATACGCAGTATTTT. This encodes CASSSDRGPSTDTQYF.

This clone has only one observation. The V and J genes are TRBV10-3 and TRBJ2-2; the D is unclear. This CDR3 is built from 16 residues. From germline, CDR1 is ENHRY and CDR2 SYGVKD. The V gene lost 3 bases and the J gene lost 3 bases, with 14 bases spanning the gap. CDR3 in amino acids: CAISDEVPSDTGELFF. For the CDR3, the DNA is TGTGCCATCAGTGACGAGGTCCCTTCTGACACCGGGGAGCTGTTTTTT.